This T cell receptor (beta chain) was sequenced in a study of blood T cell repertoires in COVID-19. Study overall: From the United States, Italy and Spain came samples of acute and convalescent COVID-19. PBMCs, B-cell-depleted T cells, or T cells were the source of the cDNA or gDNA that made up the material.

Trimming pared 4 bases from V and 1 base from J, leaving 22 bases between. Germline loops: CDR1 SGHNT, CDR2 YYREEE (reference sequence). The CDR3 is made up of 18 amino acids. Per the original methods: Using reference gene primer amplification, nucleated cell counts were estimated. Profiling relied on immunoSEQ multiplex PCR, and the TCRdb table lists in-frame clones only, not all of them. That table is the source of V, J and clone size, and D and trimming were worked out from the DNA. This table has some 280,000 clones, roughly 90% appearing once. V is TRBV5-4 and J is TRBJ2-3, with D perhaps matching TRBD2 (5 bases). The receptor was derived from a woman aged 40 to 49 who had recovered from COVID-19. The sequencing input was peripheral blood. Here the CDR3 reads CASSQVGASAAGTDTQYF. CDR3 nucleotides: TGTGCCAGCAGCCAGGTGGGAGCGAGCGCGGCGGGCACAGATACGCAGTATTTT.